Sequencing of this T cell receptor beta chain was carried out in a study of blood T cell repertoires in COVID-19. Study details: Samples taken during acute and convalescent COVID-19 were collected in the United States, Italy and Spain. T cells, B-cell-depleted T cells, or PBMCs provided the cDNA or gDNA that served as material.

The method was immunoSEQ multiplex PCR; TCRdb's version includes in-frame clones alone and lacks a portion of them. The repertoire holds about 180,000 clones, with around 83% as singletons. J lost 7 bases, V lost 5 bases, and 12 bases had no gene match. Germline-derived CDR1 and CDR2 are MNHEY and SMNVEV (reference sequence). The CDR3 extends over 15 amino acids. This TCR derives from a woman under 40 with active or convalescent COVID-19. The V gene is TRBV27, the J gene TRBJ1-2; 8 bases are a match to TRBD1. Material for sequencing was peripheral blood. The CDR3 nucleotides read TGTGCCAGCAGTCCTCGGACAGGGTCCGGTTCTGGCTACACCTTC. Its protein is CASSPRTGSGSGYTF.